This is a list of T cell receptor beta chains from one sample in a study of radiotherapy plus CTLA-4 blockade in lung cancer. Generated by immunoSEQ multiplex PCR, the TCRdb table keeps only in-frame clones and is missing some. The sample consists of around 82,000 clones, approximately 84% of them appearing once. Sequencing used peripheral blood, obtained from a patient treated with radiotherapy plus ipilimumab. The receptor source for this set is a human donor with non-small cell lung cancer who had stable disease on radiotherapy plus ipilimumab. Both conserved end residues are part of each CDR3. Fields, in order: J gene, CDR3 length, D gene, V gene, CDR3 protein, CDR3 DNA. A D gene is named only where the DNA matches it firmly.

TRBJ1-4 14 - TRBV9 CASSVAGGVEKLFF TGTGCCAGCAGCGTAGCGGGAGGGGTTGAAAAACTGTTTTTT
TRBJ2-3 20 TRBD2 TRBV4-2 CASSPAPGLAGGRRTDTQYF TGTGCCAGCAGCCCCGCCCCGGGACTAGCGGGAGGGCGTCGCACAGATACGCAGTATTTT
TRBJ1-2 16 - TRBV28 CASSLPEGHLGYGYTF TGTGCCAGCAGTCTCCCCGAGGGACACCTCGGCTATGGCTACACCTTC
TRBJ2-7 14 TRBD1 TRBV11-1 CASSQDRSSDEQYF TGTGCCAGCAGCCAGGACAGGTCCAGCGACGAGCAGTACTTC
TRBJ2-7 13 - TRBV5-1 CASSRDGVYEQYF TGCGCCAGCAGCCGGGACGGAGTATACGAGCAGTACTTC
TRBJ2-1 17 - TRBV27 CASSFHLTGKGSNEQFF TGTGCCAGCAGTTTCCATTTAACAGGGAAGGGTTCCAATGAGCAGTTCTTC
TRBJ1-5 14 - TRBV15 CATSRDKLAQPQHF TGTGCCACCAGCAGAGATAAGCTGGCCCAGCCCCAGCATTTT
TRBJ1-5 15 - TRBV19 CASSSGTNAGQPQHF TGTGCCAGTAGTTCCGGGACTAACGCCGGACAGCCCCAGCATTTT
TRBJ1-1 16 - TRBV7-9 CASSSQAGHTPSITFF TGTGCCAGCAGCTCCCAGGCTGGACACACGCCCTCTATAACTTTCTTT
TRBJ1-5 15 TRBD1 TRBV7-2 CASSLDPGGNQPQHF TGTGCCAGCAGCTTAGATCCAGGGGGTAATCAGCCCCAGCATTTT
TRBJ2-7 15 - TRBV7-2 CASSFPRGSSYEQYF TGTGCCAGCAGCTTCCCCAGGGGATCATCCTACGAGCAGTACTTC
TRBJ2-7 13 - TRBV27 CASSVTGSYEQYF TGTGCCAGCAGTGTGACAGGCTCCTACGAGCAGTACTTC